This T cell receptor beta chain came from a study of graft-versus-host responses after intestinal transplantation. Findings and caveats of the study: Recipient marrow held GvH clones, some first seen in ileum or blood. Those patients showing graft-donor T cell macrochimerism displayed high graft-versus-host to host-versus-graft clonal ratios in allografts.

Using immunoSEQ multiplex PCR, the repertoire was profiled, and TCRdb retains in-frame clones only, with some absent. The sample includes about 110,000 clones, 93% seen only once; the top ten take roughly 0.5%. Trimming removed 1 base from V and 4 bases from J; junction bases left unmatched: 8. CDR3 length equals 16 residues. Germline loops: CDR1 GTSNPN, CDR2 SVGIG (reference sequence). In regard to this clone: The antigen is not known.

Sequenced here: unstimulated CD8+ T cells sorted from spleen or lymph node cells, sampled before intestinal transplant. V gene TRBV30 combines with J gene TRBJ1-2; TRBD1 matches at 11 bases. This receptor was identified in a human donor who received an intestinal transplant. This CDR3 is CAWSGRTGGVGYGYTF. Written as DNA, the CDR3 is TGTGCCTGGAGTGGGCGGACAGGGGGCGTCGGCTATGGCTACACCTTC.